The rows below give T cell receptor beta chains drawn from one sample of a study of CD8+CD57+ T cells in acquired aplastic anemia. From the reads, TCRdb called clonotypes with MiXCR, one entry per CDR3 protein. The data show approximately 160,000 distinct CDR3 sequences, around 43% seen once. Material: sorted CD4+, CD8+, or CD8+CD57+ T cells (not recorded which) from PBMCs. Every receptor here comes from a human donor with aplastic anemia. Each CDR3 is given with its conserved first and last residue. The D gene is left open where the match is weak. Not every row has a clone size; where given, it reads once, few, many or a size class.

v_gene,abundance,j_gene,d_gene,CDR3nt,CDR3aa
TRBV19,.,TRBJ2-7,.,TGTGCCAGTAGTTCCCCCGCAGGGCAGTACTTC,CASSSPAGQYF
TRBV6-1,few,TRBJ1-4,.,TGTGCCAGCAGTGAAAGAAGGGGAGAGTATGAAAAACTGTTTTTT,CASSERRGEYEKLFF
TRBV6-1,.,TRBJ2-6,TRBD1,TGTGCCAGCAGTGGGGGACAGCGGGCCAACGTCCTGACTTTC,CASSGGQRANVLTF
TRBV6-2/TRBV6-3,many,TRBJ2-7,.,TGTGCCAGCAGCCTAAATCCCGGGTTCTCCTACGAGCAGTACTTC,CASSLNPGFSYEQYF
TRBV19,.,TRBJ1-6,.,TGTGCCAGTAGTAACGGGGGCGGGTCACCCCTCCACTTT,CASSNGGGSPLHF
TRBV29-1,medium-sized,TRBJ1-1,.,TGCAGCGTTTGGACCATGATGAACACTGAAGCTTTCTTT,CSVWTMMNTEAFF
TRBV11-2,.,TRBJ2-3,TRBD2,TGTGCCAGCAGCTTGGGCGGCGGGGGGCTTGGTACGCAGTATTTT,CASSLGGGGLGTQYF
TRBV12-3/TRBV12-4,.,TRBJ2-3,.,TGTGCCAGCAGTAGAGGGTCAGGGACGGGTCAGCCCCGGGATACGCAGTATTTT,CASSRGSGTGQPRDTQYF
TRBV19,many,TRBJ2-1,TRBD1,TGTGCCACCAGGGGGCGGGACAGGTTCGGTGAGCAGTTCTTC,CATRGRDRFGEQFF
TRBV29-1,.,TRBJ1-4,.,.,CSACVDRAGGNCFF
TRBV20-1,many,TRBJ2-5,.,TGCAGTGCTAGTATGGGGCTGGAGACCCAGTACTTC,CSASMGLETQYF
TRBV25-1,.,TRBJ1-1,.,TGTGCCAGCAGCCCAGACATGGGCGGGGAAGCTTTCTTT,CASSPDMGGEAFF
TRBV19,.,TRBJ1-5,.,TGTGCCAGTAGTATAGAAGGAGGCGACCAGCCCCAGCATTTT,CASSIEGGDQPQHF
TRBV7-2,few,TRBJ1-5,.,TGTGCCAGCAGCTTTGGGTCGGCTGATAGGCCCCAGCATTTT,CASSFGSADRPQHF
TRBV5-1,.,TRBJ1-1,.,TGCGCCAGTAGCACACAGGAGAACACTGAAGCTTTCTTT,CASSTQENTEAFF
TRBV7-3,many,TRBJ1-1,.,TGTGCCAGCAGTTTGGTCCCGGGACGTATGAACACTGAAGCTTTCTTT,CASSLVPGRMNTEAFF
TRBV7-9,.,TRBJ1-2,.,TGTGCCAGCAGCTCATCTTCCCAGAACATTGGCTACACCTTC,CASSSSSQNIGYTF
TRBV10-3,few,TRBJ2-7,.,TGTGCCATCAGTACGAATTACGAGCAGTACTTC,CAISTNYEQYF
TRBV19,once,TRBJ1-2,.,TGTGCCAGTAGTTCAGAACCTCACTATGGCTACACCTTC,CASSSEPHYGYTF
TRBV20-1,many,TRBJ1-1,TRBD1,TGCAGTGCTAGAGACCTCTTATCGGGGACAGGGGCCGGTGAAGCTTTCTTT,CSARDLLSGTGAGEAFF
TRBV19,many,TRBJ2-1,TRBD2,TGTGCCACCTTCCCGACTAGCGGCAGCTCCTACAATGAGCAGTTCTTC,CATFPTSGSSYNEQFF
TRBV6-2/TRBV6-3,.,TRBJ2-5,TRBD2,TGTGCCAGCAGACCCGGACTAGCGGGGGAGCAAGAGACCCAGTACTTC,CASRPGLAGEQETQYF
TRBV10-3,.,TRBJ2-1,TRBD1,TGTGCCATCGGGACAGGACTAAGTAAAAATGAGCAGTTCTTC,CAIGTGLSKNEQFF
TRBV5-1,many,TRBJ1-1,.,TGCGCCAGCAGCTCCCAGGGTCCAGCGAACACTGAAGCTTTCTTT,CASSSQGPANTEAFF
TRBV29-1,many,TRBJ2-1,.,TGCAGCGTTGGGGGGACACAATACAATGAGCAGTTCTTC,CSVGGTQYNEQFF
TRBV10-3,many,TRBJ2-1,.,TGTGCCATCTACCCAGGGCCGCACAATGAGCAGTTCTTC,CAIYPGPHNEQFF
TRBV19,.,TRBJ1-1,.,TGTGCCAGTAGTACCCAGGGCACTGAAGCTTTCTTT,CASSTQGTEAFF
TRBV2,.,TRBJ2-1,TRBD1,TGTGCCAGCAGTTCTGGACAGGGGTCCAATGAGCAGTTCTTC,CASSSGQGSNEQFF
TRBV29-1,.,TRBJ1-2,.,TGCAGCGTTGAATGGGAGAAGGGCTATGGCTACACCTTC,CSVEWEKGYGYTF
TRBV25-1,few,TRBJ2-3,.,TGTGCCAGCAGTGGGCACACGAGCACAGATACGCAGTATTTT,CASSGHTSTDTQYF
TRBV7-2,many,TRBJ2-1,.,TGTGCCAGCAGCTTTAGGAATGAGCAGTTCTTC,CASSFRNEQFF
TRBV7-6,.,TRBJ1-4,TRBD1,TGTGCCAGCAGCTCGGGACAGGGAGGTGAAAAACTGTTTTTT,CASSSGQGGEKLFF
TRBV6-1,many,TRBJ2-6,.,TGTGCCAGCAGACAGGGTAGTCGGTTTCGGGCCAACGTCCTGACTTTC,CASRQGSRFRANVLTF
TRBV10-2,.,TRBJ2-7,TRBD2,TGCGCCAGCAGTCCAGCGGGAGGGGGCGAGCAGTACTTC,CASSPAGGGEQYF
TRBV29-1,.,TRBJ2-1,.,TGCAGCGCTGGCGGCAATGAGCAGTTCTTC,CSAGGNEQFF
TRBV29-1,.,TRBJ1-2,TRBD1,TGCAGCGTTGAGGCAGGGGGCTATGGCTACACCTTC,CSVEAGGYGYTF
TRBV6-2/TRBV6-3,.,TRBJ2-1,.,TGTGCCAGCAGGCACATGCACCCCCTCGATAAGCAGTTCTTC,CASRHMHPLDKQFF
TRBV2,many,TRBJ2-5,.,TGTGCCAGCAGTTCTCCTGGGGGGGCAGGAGAGACCCAGTACTTC,CASSSPGGAGETQYF
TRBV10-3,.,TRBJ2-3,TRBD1,TGTGCCATCACGGGGCAGGGGGGCACAGATACGCAGTATTTT,CAITGQGGTDTQYF
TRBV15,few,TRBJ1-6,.,TGTGCCACCAGCAGGGTACAGGGCACTAATTCACCCCTCCACTTT,CATSRVQGTNSPLHF